The 27 T cell receptor beta chains below were found in one sample sequenced in a study of vaccination effects on CD4 cells after COVID-19. On roughly day 10 of culture, CD4+ T cells were separated out. These receptors' targets are unknown. Sequencing was performed with immunoSEQ multiplex PCR; in TCRdb, only in-frame clones are kept and a portion is missing. The sample yields around 50,000 clones, approximately 70% seen once. Sequencing was performed on CD4+ T cells from PBMCs cultured without peptide, taken before COVID-19 vaccination. All receptors derive from a human donor who received a COVID-19 vaccine.

This clone has only one observation. Here the CDR3 reads CASSEGDRNQPQHF. CDR3 DNA: TGTGCCAGCAGTGAAGGAGACAGGAACCAGCCCCAGCATTTT. The chain couples TRBV2 to TRBJ1-5, with D perhaps matching TRBD1 (6 bases). The V gene lost 1 base and the J gene lost 7 bases, with 11 bases spanning the gap. The CDR3 covers 14 residues. Germline V gene data show CDR1 as SNHLY and CDR2 as FYNNEI.

V usage is TRBV6-5 and J usage is TRBJ1-1; no firm D call. V was pared by 1 base and J by 5 bases, with 11 bases between. The CDR3 loop spans 14 amino acids. Germline V gene lookup returns CDR1 MNHEY and CDR2 SVGAGI. The CDR3 region has the DNA TGTGCCAGCAGTTACTTCGGAGGTGGGACTGAAGCTTTCTTT. This translates into CASSYFGGGTEAFF.

This chain joins TRBV7-8 and TRBJ1-2, with a weak D call TRBD1 (5 bases). V lost 1 base to trimming and J lost 8 bases, with 14 bases between them. The germline V gene has CDR1 SGHVS and CDR2 FQNEAQ. The CDR3 extends over 14 amino acids. The CDR3 loop is CASSLDRGMEGYTF. The DNA for the CDR3 is TGTGCCAGCAGCTTAGATAGGGGTATGGAGGGCTACACCTTC.

This clone has only a few counts. The V call is TRBV7-9, the J call TRBJ2-1; D may be TRBD2 (6 bases). Trimming shortened V by 1 base and J by 2 bases, and 9 bases separated the two germline ends. CDR3 length equals 15 residues. Per the germline V gene, CDR1 is SEHNR and CDR2 is FQNEAQ (reference sequence). Here the CDR3 DNA reads TGTGCCAGCAGCTTAGACGGGGGACCCTACAATGAGCAGTTCTTC. Its protein is CASSLDGGPYNEQFF. Full variable domain (rest looked up from reference TRBV7-9 and TRBJ2-1): DTGVSQNPRHKITKRGQNVTFRCDPISEHNRLYWYRQTLGQGPEFLTYFQNEAQLEKSRLLSDRFSAERPKGSFSTLEIQRTEQGDSAMYLCASSLDGGPYNEQFFGPGTRLTVL.

The V gene is TRBV2, the J gene TRBJ1-5; D may be TRBD1 (6 bases). V dropped 9 bases and J dropped 4 bases, with 10 bases sitting between them. Germline V gene sequence: CDR1 SNHLY, CDR2 FYNNEI. The length of the CDR3 is 12 residues. Here the CDR3 reads CASGTRNQPQHF. CDR3 coding DNA: TGTGCCAGTGGGACAAGGAATCAGCCCCAGCATTTT.

V is TRBV12-3 or TRBV12-4 and J is TRBJ1-5; D is ambiguous. Trimming pared 5 bases from V and 9 bases from J, leaving 14 bases between. The CDR3 runs to 13 residues. CDR3 sequence: CASSHSQPSPQHF. The CDR3 bases are TGTGCCAGCAGTCACTCTCAGCCCTCGCCCCAGCATTTT.

A few counts support this clone. The chain uses TRBV30 and TRBJ1-1, with 7 nucleotides matching TRBD1. Germline-derived CDR1 and CDR2 are GTSNPN and SVGIG (reference sequence). The CDR3 has 15 residues. V was pared by 0 bases and J by 5 bases, with 9 bases of the junction left unmatched. This chain's CDR3 is CAWSVPDRVYTEAFF. In DNA form, the CDR3 reads TGTGCCTGGAGTGTACCCGACAGGGTATATACTGAAGCTTTCTTT.

This clone was seen only a few times. The chain combines TRBV6-4 with TRBJ1-2; a possible D gene is TRBD1 (5 bases). V lost 3 bases, J lost 7 bases, and 15 bases lay in between. Germline CDR1 reads MRHNA; CDR2 reads SNTAGT. This CDR3 spans 14 amino acids. The CDR3 protein is CASSDHSRGGGYTF. The DNA for the CDR3 is TGTGCCAGCAGTGATCATTCGAGGGGTGGTGGCTACACCTTC.

This chain connects TRBV6-5 to TRBJ2-2; D is ambiguous. V lost 2 bases to trimming and J lost 6 bases, with 10 bases between them. This CDR3 contains 14 residues. In germline, CDR1 is MNHEY, CDR2 SVGAGI. CDR3 in amino acids: CASSYRLYSGELFF. CDR3 DNA: TGTGCCAGCAGTTACCGGCTGTATTCCGGGGAGCTGTTTTTT.

This rearrangement joins TRBV3-1 (or the pseudogene TRBV3-2) to TRBJ2-5, with 8 bases identical to TRBD2. Germline V CDR1 and CDR2: LGHDT, YNNKEL (reference sequence). The CDR3 consists of 16 residues. V shed 1 base and J 4 bases; nucleotides not matched to a gene: 8. The CDR3 DNA follows: TGTGCCAGCAGCCAAGGGCTAGCGGGCCGAGGAGAGACCCAGTACTTC. Translation gives CASSQGLAGRGETQYF.

This chain uses TRBV10-3 with TRBJ2-1; 9 positions agree with TRBD2. In germline, CDR1 is ENHRY, CDR2 SYGVKD. Germline trimming cut 11 bases from V and 4 bases from J; bases unmatched to any gene: 9. The CDR3 loop spans 14 amino acids. Written as DNA, the CDR3 is TGTGCCGTACGGGGACTAGCTCCATACAATGAGCAGTTCTTC. Its translation: CAVRGLAPYNEQFF.

The chain combines TRBV5-4 with TRBJ2-5, with a possible D match to TRBD1 (5 bases). Germline-derived CDR1 and CDR2 are SGHNT and YYREEE (reference sequence). V gave up 0 bases and J gave up 2 bases, with 11 bases separating them. This CDR3 has 15 amino acids. CDR3 nucleotide sequence: TGTGCCAGCAGCTTGGTACAGGTTGGGCAAGAGACCCAGTACTTC. This encodes CASSLVQVGQETQYF.

The chain links TRBV30 to TRBJ1-5; D not resolved. V was shortened by 0 bases and J by 7 bases, with 13 bases between the two germline ends. The germline V gene has CDR1 GTSNPN and CDR2 SVGIG (reference sequence). This CDR3 is built from 14 residues. CDR3 in amino acids: CAWSVLGSFQPQHF. CDR3 in DNA: TGTGCCTGGAGTGTACTAGGGTCGTTCCAGCCCCAGCATTTT.

The chain links TRBV6-6 to TRBJ1-2; 9 bases agree with TRBD1. Germline CDR1 reads MNHNY; CDR2 reads SVGAGI (reference sequence). The CDR3 is 15 residues long. The trim removed 7 bases at V and 4 bases at J, leaving 10 bases unmatched. The CDR3 reads CASKTIRDRAYGYTF. The CDR3 bases are TGTGCCAGCAAAACCATCCGGGACAGGGCCTATGGCTACACCTTC.

CDR3 nucleotide sequence: TGTGCCAGCAGCTTAGCTGGCAGGGGGCTTTCTGGGGCCAACGTCCTGACTTTC. Translating gives CASSLAGRGLSGANVLTF. The chain combines TRBV7-9 with TRBJ2-6; 8 positions agree with TRBD1. Trimming cost V 0 bases and J 1 base; bases outside gene matches: 5. Germline V gene data show CDR1 as SEHNR and CDR2 as FQNEAQ (reference sequence). The CDR3 is 18 residues long.

This clone occurred a few times. The chain uses TRBV6-2 or TRBV6-3 and TRBJ2-7, with D unclear. The CDR3 loop spans 11 amino acids. V gave up 2 bases and J gave up 7 bases, with 6 bases separating them. The germline gives CDR1 MNHEY, CDR2 SVGEGT. The CDR3: CASSYRSEQYF. The CDR3 region has the DNA TGTGCCAGCAGTTACAGGAGTGAGCAGTACTTC.

This chain connects TRBV7-9 to TRBJ2-3; 8 bases agree with TRBD2. This CDR3 spans 14 amino acids. Germline values: CDR1 SEHNR, CDR2 FQNEAQ (reference sequence). Losses at the gene ends were 4 bases for V and 4 bases for J; bases not matched to a gene: 4. The CDR3 is CASSSGLAPDTQYF. The CDR3 DNA reads as TGTGCCAGCAGCTCCGGACTAGCCCCAGATACGCAGTATTTT.

V usage is TRBV30 and J usage is TRBJ2-1, with D perhaps TRBD2 (6 bases). Trimming pared 2 bases from V and 6 bases from J, leaving 14 bases between. Germline V gives CDR1 GTSNPN, CDR2 SVGIG (reference sequence). The CDR3 has 14 residues. The CDR3 sequence: CAWSRGGVVNEQFF. CDR3 DNA sequence: TGTGCCTGGAGTAGGGGCGGGGTAGTCAATGAGCAGTTCTTC.

The V gene is TRBV6-1, the J gene TRBJ2-7; TRBD1 aligns across 7 bases. Germline values: CDR1 MNHNS, CDR2 SASEGT. The CDR3 has 17 amino acids. With V trimmed by 3 bases and J by 5 bases, 16 bases remained unmatched. CDR3 in DNA: TGTGCCAGCAGTGACCCGGCTCGACAGGGTTGGTTGGACGAGCAGTACTTC. Translation gives CASSDPARQGWLDEQYF.

This clone appeared a single time. The chain is built from TRBV5-6 and TRBJ2-7, with TRBD1 matching over 8 bases. The CDR3 extends over 13 amino acids. The germline V gene encodes CDR1 SGHDT and CDR2 YYEEEE. The junction had 2 bases not matched to a gene; V was cut back by 3 bases and J by 3 bases. CDR3 sequence (DNA): TGTGCCAGCAGCTGGGACAGGAACTACGAGCAGTACTTC. Protein: CASSWDRNYEQYF.

This clone has more than one count but fewer than ten. The chain recombines TRBV5-4 with TRBJ2-1; D unclear. CDR1 is SGHNT and CDR2 is YYREEE in the germline V gene (reference sequence). Trimming removed 0 bases at V and 9 bases at J, with 16 bases between. The CDR3 runs to 15 residues. CDR3 DNA sequence: TGTGCCAGCAGCTTGGATAGCACCGCGCACAGTGAGCAGTTCTTC. Translating gives CASSLDSTAHSEQFF.

The chain joins TRBV9 to TRBJ2-3, with 9 positions matching TRBD2. The CDR3 has 14 amino acids. The V segment lost 1 base and the J segment 5 bases; nucleotides outside the gene matches: 2. Germline V gene data show CDR1 as SGDLS and CDR2 as YYNGEE. The DNA for the CDR3 is TGTGCCAGCAGCGTACAAGCGGGGGGAGATACGCAGTATTTT. This codes for CASSVQAGGDTQYF.

The chain is built from TRBV15 and TRBJ2-5; 12 bases align to TRBD2. V was clipped by 0 bases and J by 4 bases; unmatched bases: 9. Germline loops: CDR1 LNHNV, CDR2 YYDKDF (reference sequence). The CDR3 extends over 18 amino acids. CDR3 residues: CATSRDLTSGSRPETQYF. DNA of the CDR3: TGTGCCACCAGCAGAGACCTGACTAGCGGGAGCAGGCCAGAGACCCAGTACTTC.

The chain employs TRBV5-1 and TRBJ2-2, with D uncertain. V lost 0 bases to trimming and J lost 5 bases, with 11 bases between them. This CDR3 is 15 amino acids long. In germline, CDR1 is SGHRS, CDR2 YFSETQ. CDR3 protein: CASSLAGQGTGELFF. Written as DNA, the CDR3 is TGCGCCAGCAGCTTGGCAGGCCAAGGGACCGGGGAGCTGTTTTTT.

The rearrangement uses TRBV2 and TRBJ1-6, with unresolved D. The CDR3 contains 14 residues. Per germline, CDR1 SNHLY and CDR2 FYNNEI. Trimming removed 6 bases from V and 0 bases from J, with 6 bases in between. This CDR3 reads CASRPDSYNSPLHF. The CDR3, as DNA: TGTGCCAGCAGGCCAGACTCCTATAATTCACCCCTCCACTTT. Using reference TRBV2 and TRBJ1-6 for the parts outside the CDR3, the full variable domain is EPEVTQTPSHQVTQMGQEVILRCVPISNHLYFYWYRQILGQKVEFLVSFYNNEISEKSEIFDDQFSVERPDGSNFTLKIRSTKLEDSAMYFCASRPDSYNSPLHFGNGTRLTVT.

The chain carries TRBV5-8 and TRBJ2-5; 10 positions match TRBD1. The CDR3 extends over 18 amino acids. The ends lost 0 bases at V and 5 bases at J; junction bases unmatched: 13. Germline lookup yields CDR1 SGHTS and CDR2 YDEGEE. The CDR3 DNA reads as TGTGCCAGCAGCTTGGCCCACAGCTTGACAGGGGGCTCGGAGACCCAGTACTTC. Its translation is CASSLAHSLTGGSETQYF.

This clone was detected only a few times. The chain combines TRBV5-1 with TRBJ1-6, with 11 bases fitting TRBD1. V was clipped by 4 bases and J by 9 bases; unmatched bases: 6. The germline CDR1 and CDR2 sequences are SGHRS and YFSETQ. The CDR3 runs 15 residues. For the CDR3, the DNA is TGCGCCAGCAGCACCGGACAGGGGGCCGCTTCACCCCTCCACTTT. It encodes CASSTGQGAASPLHF. The full variable domain, its missing parts supplied by reference TRBV5-1 and TRBJ1-6, is KAGVTQTPRYLIKTRGQQVTLSCSPISGHRSVSWYQQTPGQGLQFLFEYFSETQRNKGNFPGRFSGRQFSNSRSEMNVSTLELGDSALYLCASSTGQGAASPLHFGNGTRLTVT.